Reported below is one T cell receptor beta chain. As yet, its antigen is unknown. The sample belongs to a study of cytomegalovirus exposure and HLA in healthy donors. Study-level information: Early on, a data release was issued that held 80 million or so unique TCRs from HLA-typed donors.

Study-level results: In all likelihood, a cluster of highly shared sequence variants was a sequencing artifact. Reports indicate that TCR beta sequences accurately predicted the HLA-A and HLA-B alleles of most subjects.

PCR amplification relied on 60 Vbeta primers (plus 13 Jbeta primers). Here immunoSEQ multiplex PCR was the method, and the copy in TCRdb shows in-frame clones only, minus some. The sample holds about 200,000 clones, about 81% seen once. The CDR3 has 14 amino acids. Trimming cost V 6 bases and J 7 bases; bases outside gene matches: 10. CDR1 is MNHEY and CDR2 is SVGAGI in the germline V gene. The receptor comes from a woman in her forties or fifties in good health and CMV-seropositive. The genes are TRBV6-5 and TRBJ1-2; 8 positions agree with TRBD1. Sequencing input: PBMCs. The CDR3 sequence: CASRKPDRGGGYTF. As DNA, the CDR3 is TGTGCCAGCAGGAAACCTGACAGGGGAGGTGGCTACACCTTC.